This T cell receptor beta chain was obtained from a study of CD8+CD57+ T cells in acquired aplastic anemia. Study background: Average DNA yield from sorted CD4+ and CD8+ cells was approximately 3 ug.

Researchers used genomic DNA as the template to profile TCR beta VDJ and CDR3. TCRdb re-analysed the reads in MiXCR, keeping a single row per CDR3 protein. Of approximately 190,000 distinct CDR3 sequences in the sample, approximately 50% are singletons; the top ten hold around a tenth. This CDR3 is 11 amino acids long. Germline loops: CDR1 LNHDA, CDR2 SQIVND (reference sequence). The J segment lost 7 bases and the V segment lost 7 bases, leaving 1 base of the junction unmatched. This clonotype was seen repeatedly, ten times or more. Patients selected for sequencing had displayed CD8+CD57+ cell expansion by flow cytometry.

Sequencing used sorted CD4+, CD8+, or CD8+CD57+ T cells (not recorded which) from PBMCs. The sequence was collected from a human donor with aplastic anemia. The J gene is TRBJ2-1, the V gene TRBV19, with 7 bases fitting TRBD1. The CDR3 loop reads CASIRGNEQFF. The CDR3 DNA reads as TGTGCCAGTATCAGGGGGAATGAGCAGTTCTTC.